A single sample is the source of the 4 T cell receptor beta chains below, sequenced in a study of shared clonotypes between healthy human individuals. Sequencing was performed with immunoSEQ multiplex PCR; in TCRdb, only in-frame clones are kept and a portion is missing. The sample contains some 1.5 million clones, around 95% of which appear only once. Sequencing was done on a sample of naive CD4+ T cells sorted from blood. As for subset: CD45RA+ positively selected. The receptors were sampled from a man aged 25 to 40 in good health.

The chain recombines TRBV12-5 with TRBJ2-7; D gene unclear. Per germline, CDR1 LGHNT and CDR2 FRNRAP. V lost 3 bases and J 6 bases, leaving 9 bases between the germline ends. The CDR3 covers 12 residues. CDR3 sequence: CASGFPLGEQYF. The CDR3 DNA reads TGTGCTAGTGGTTTCCCCCTGGGCGAGCAGTACTTC.

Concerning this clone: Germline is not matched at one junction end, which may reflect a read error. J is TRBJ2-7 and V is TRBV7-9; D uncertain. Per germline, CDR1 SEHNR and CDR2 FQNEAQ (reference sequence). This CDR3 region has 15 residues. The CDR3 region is CASSLGLGRTYEQYF. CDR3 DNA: TGCGCCAGCAGCCTGGGCCTTGGAAGGACCTACGAGCAGTACTTC. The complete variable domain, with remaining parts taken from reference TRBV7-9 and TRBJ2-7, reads DTGVSQNPRHKITKRGQNVTFRCDPISEHNRLYWYRQTLGQGPEFLTYFQNEAQLEKSRLLSDRFSAERPKGSFSTLEIQRTEQGDSAMYLCASSLGLGRTYEQYFGPGTRLTVT.

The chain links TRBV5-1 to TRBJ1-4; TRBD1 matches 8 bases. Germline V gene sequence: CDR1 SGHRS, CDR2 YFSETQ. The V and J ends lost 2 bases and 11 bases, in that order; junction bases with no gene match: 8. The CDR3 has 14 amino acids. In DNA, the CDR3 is TGCGCCAGCAGCTTAGATGGACAGGGAGGGAAACTGTTTTTT. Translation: CASSLDGQGGKLFF. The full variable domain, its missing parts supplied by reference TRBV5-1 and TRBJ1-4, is KAGVTQTPRYLIKTRGQQVTLSCSPISGHRSVSWYQQTPGQGLQFLFEYFSETQRNKGNFPGRFSGRQFSNSRSEMNVSTLELGDSALYLCASSLDGQGGKLFFGSGTQLSVL.

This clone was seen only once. CDR3: CASSEDEGGAFSYEQYF. DNA for the CDR3: TGTGCCAGCAGTGAAGACGAAGGTGGGGCCTTCTCCTACGAGCAGTACTTC. This chain links TRBV6-1 with TRBJ2-7; the D gene is possibly TRBD1 (5 bases). Per the germline V gene, CDR1 is MNHNS and CDR2 is SASEGT. Trimming left V 1 base short and J 0 bases short, with 16 bases between. This CDR3 is built from 17 residues.